The clone carrying this TCR beta chain appeared many times. Its matching antigen is unknown. The CDR3 is 16 residues long. Germline values: CDR1 SGHNT, CDR2 YENEEA. Trimming cost V 5 bases and J 0 bases; bases outside gene matches: 7. Amplification of TCR beta CDR3 regions was performed using RNA transcripts as template. The HTBI primer set served for first-round RT-PCR of the TCR CDR3. TCRdb recomputed calls from the multiplex PCR reads with MiXCR, one row per CDR3 protein. The sample has fewer than 450,000 distinct CDR3 sequences, 17% seen once; the top ten hold 34%. The sample originates from a study of T cells in Graves' hyperthyroidism and ophthalmopathy. The blood specimen was taken at initial hyperthyroidism diagnosis, before any ophthalmopathy symptoms. PBMCs were sourced from roughly 9.7 ml fresh peripheral blood. Findings and limits, study-wide: Onset of ophthalmopathy came a median roughly 6.9 months after the model predicted it.

The chain has TRBV11-3 and TRBJ2-3; 8 positions match TRBD1. This TCR was recovered from a woman aged 25 to 39 with Graves' hyperthyroidism that later progressed to Graves' ophthalmopathy. The material sequenced was blood. CDR3: CASSPGQGRSTDTQYF. CDR3 bases: TGTGCCAGCAGCCCAGGACAGGGTAGGAGCACAGATACGCAGTATTTT.